This T cell receptor (beta chain) originates from a study of T cell repertoires in cytomegalovirus infection. In the study overall: As its CMV epitopes, the study selected recently identified HLA-C-restricted and well-studied HLA-B-restricted targets. Shared public TCR beta signatures pointed to both CMV infection and a matching HLA type.

Study-level findings and limits: Cumulative frequency (of public TCR beta family members) identified carriers of CMV plus the relevant HLA. The study found HLA-C-restricted CMV-specific TCR beta clonotypes dominating the ex vivo response.

Each CDR3 protein gets one entry after TCRdb re-called the reads with MiXCR. This table holds under 350,000 distinct CDR3 sequences, 20% to 25% found once. The CDR3 is 16 amino acids. V was pared by 5 bases and J by 8 bases, with 15 bases of the junction left unmatched. With respect to this clonotype: Antigen unknown.

The receptor was isolated from a human donor in good health (CMV status not recorded). Some clones in this sample may be carry-over from other donors' samples. Sequences were derived from cultured PBMCs, sampled from culture after CMV antigen stimulation. This chain uses TRBV12-3 or TRBV12-4 with TRBJ1-2; 9 bases map to TRBD1. The CDR3 loop is CASSLRDRAISSGYTF. In DNA, the CDR3 is TGTGCCAGCAGTCTCCGGGACAGGGCTATATCGAGCGGCTACACCTTC.